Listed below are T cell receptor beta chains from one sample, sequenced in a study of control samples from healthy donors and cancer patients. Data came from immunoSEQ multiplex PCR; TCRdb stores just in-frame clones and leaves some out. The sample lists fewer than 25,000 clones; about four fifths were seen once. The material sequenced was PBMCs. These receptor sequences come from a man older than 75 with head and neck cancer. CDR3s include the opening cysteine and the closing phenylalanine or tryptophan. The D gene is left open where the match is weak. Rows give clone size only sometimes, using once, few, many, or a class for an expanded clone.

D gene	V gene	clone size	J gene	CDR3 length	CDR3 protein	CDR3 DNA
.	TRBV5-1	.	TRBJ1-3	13	CASAGDSGNTIYF	TGCGCCAGCGCAGGGGATTCTGGAAACACCATATATTTT
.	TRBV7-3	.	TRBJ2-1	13	CASSLFRGNEQFF	TGTGCCAGCAGCTTATTTCGGGGCAATGAGCAGTTCTTC
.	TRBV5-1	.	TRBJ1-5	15	CASSPGPAENQPQHF	TGCGCCAGCAGCCCCGGGCCCGCAGAGAATCAGCCCCAGCATTTT
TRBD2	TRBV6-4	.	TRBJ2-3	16	CASRSLGAGGTDTQYF	TGTGCCAGCAGATCCCTAGGAGCGGGAGGGACAGATACGCAGTATTTT
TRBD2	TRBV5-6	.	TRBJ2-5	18	CASSLWTSGRAYQETQYF	TGTGCCAGCAGCTTGTGGACTAGCGGGAGGGCCTATCAAGAGACCCAGTACTTC
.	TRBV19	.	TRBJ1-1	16	CASSTFFRERNTEAFF	TGTGCCAGTAGTACCTTCTTTCGGGAGCGGAACACTGAAGCTTTCTTT
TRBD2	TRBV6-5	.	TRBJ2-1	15	CASSYGRGGHNEQFF	TGTGCCAGCAGTTACGGGCGGGGGGGTCACAATGAGCAGTTCTTC
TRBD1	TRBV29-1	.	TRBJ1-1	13	CSVEGDSYTEAFF	TGCAGCGTTGAGGGGGACAGCTACACTGAAGCTTTCTTT
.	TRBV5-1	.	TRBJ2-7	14	CASSLASGSYEQYF	TGCGCCAGCAGCTTGGCGTCCGGTTCCTACGAGCAGTACTTC
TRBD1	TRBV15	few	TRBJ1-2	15	CATSRDKGTDYGYTF	TGTGCCACCAGCAGAGATAAAGGGACAGACTATGGCTACACCTTC
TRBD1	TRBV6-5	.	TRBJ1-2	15	CASSLTGTGNYGYTF	TGTGCCAGCAGTCTCACCGGGACAGGGAACTATGGCTACACCTTC
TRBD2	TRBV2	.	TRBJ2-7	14	CASTLAGGPYEQYF	TGTGCCAGCACTCTAGCGGGAGGTCCCTACGAGCAGTACTTC
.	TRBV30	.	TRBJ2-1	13	CAWRGERINEQFF	TGTGCCTGGAGGGGTGAACGGATCAATGAGCAGTTCTTC
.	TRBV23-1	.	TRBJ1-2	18	CASSQYETLDPPNYGYTF	TGCGCCAGCAGTCAATACGAGACTCTAGATCCCCCTAACTATGGCTACACCTTC
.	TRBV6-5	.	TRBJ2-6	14	CASSYGTGANVLTF	TGTGCCAGCAGTTACGGAACTGGGGCCAACGTCCTGACTTTC
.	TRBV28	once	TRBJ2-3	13	CASSLPAPDTQYF	TGTGCCAGCAGCCTTCCGGCCCCAGATACGCAGTATTTT
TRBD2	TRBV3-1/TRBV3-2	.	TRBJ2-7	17	CASSRPSGRTNSYEQYF	TGTGCCAGCAGCCGCCCTAGCGGGAGAACCAACTCCTACGAGCAGTACTTC
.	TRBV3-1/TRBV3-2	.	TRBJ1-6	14	CASSQGERYSPLHF	TGTGCCAGCAGCCAAGGGGAGAGATATTCACCCCTCCACTTT
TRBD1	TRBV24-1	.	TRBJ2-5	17	CATSDLSGTGGRETQYF	TGTGCCACCAGTGATTTGTCCGGGACAGGGGGGAGAGAGACCCAGTACTTC
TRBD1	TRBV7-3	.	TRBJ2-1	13	CASSHRDSNEQFF	TGTGCCAGCAGCCACCGGGACAGCAATGAGCAGTTCTTC
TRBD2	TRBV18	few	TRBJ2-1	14	CASSPSGSHNEQFF	TGTGCCAGCTCACCTAGCGGGAGCCACAATGAGCAGTTCTTC
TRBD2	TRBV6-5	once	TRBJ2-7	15	CASSYTSGNSYEQYF	TGTGCCAGCAGTTACACTAGCGGGAACTCCTACGAGCAGTACTTC
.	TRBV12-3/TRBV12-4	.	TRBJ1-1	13	CASSLYSYTEAFF	TGTGCCAGCAGTTTATATAGTTACACTGAAGCTTTCTTT
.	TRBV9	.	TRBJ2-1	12	CASSVDVNEQFF	TGTGCCAGCAGCGTAGATGTGAATGAGCAGTTCTTC